This T cell receptor beta chain emerged from a study of blood T cells in healthy people across ages. General study points: Age advanced and TCR beta diversity per million T cells fell, roughly linearly. Fewer expanded clones and more diversity marked long-lived versus aged donors.

A word on this clonotype: No antigen is known for it.

The authors ran a second PCR of about 7 to 12 cycles using a sample-barcoded 5' primer and a J-beta primer mix. TCRdb reprocessed the 5' RACE reads with MiXCR, giving one entry per CDR3 protein. The sample lists roughly 1 million distinct CDR3 sequences; less than 25% were seen once. Germline V gives CDR1 SQVTM, CDR2 ANQGSEA. Trimming at V came to 0 bases and at J to 2 bases, leaving 8 bases not matched to a gene. The CDR3 is 17 residues long. The data were also submitted as part of a second study, on T cells of mothers and their children. That work contributes: The shaping of TCR recombination output by thymic selection is similar in related and unrelated pairs.

This chain uses TRBV29-1 with TRBJ2-1, with 9 bases fitting TRBD2. This TCR came from a girl aged 2 to 9 in good health. Input material: blood. The DNA of the CDR3 is TGCAGCGTTGAAGATTCAGCGGGAGGAGGCGCCTACAATGAGCAGTTCTTC. This codes for CSVEDSAGGGAYNEQFF.